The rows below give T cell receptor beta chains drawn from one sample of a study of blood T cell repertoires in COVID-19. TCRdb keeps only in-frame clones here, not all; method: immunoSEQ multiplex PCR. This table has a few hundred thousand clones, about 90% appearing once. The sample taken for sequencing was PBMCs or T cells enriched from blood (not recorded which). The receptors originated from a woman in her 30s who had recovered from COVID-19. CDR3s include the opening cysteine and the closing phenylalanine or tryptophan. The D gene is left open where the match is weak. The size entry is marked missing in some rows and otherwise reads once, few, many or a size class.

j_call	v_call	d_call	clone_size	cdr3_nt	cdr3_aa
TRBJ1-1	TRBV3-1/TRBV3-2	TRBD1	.	TGTGCCAGCACAGGGGGAAACACTGAAGCTTTCTTT	CASTGGNTEAFF
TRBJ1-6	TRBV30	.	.	TGTGCCTGGAGTAGCAGGGAGGGTTCACCCCTCCACTTT	CAWSSREGSPLHF
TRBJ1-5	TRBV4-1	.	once	TGCGCCAGCAGCCAAGAGGGGGCAGGGGTCAATCAGCCCCAGCATTTT	CASSQEGAGVNQPQHF
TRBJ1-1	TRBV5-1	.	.	TGCGCCAGCAGCTTGGTATACAGGGACAAATCTTTCGAAGCTTTCTTT	CASSLVYRDKSFEAFF
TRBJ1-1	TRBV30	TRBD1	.	TGTGCCTGGAGTACTGACAGGGTAGCTGAAGCTTTCTTT	CAWSTDRVAEAFF
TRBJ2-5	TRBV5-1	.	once	TGCGCCAGCAGCTTGGGGGCAGTAAGCGAGACCCAGTACTTC	CASSLGAVSETQYF
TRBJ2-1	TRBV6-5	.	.	TGTGCCACCAATACAGGTAATGAGCAGTTCTTC	CATNTGNEQFF
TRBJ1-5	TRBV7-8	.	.	TGTGCCAGCAGCCCAATGTGGGGGGGTGTGGGCAATCAGCCCCAGCATTTT	CASSPMWGGVGNQPQHF
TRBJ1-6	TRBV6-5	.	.	TGTGCCAGCACCGTGAGCTCCTATAATTCACCCCTCCACTTT	CASTVSSYNSPLHF
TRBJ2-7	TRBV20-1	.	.	TGCAGTGCTAGTAGGGGCCTAGCGCTAACCTACGAGCAGTACTTC	CSASRGLALTYEQYF
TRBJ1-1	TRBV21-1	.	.	TGTGCCAGCAGCAAATATCGAGTGGGGACAGGGATGACTGAAGCTTTCTTT	CASSKYRVGTGMTEAFF
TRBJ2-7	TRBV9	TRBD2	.	TGTGCCAGCAGTCAACTAGCGGGGGCACACGAGCAGTACTTC	CASSQLAGAHEQYF
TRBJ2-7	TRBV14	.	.	TGTGCCAGCAGCCAATCCCGAGCTACGGGGCAGTACTTC	CASSQSRATGQYF
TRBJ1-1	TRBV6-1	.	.	TGTGCCAGCAGTGAACTCCTCCCGAACACTGAAGCTTTCTTT	CASSELLPNTEAFF
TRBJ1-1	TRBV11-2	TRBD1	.	TGTGCCAGCAGCCAAGGACAGGGGAATTCTGAAGCTTTCTTT	CASSQGQGNSEAFF
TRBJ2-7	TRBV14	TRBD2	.	TGTGCCAGCAGCCCGAGACCTGGCCCGCCCAGAGCGGGAGGGATCTACGAGCAGTACTTC	CASSPRPGPPRAGGIYEQYF
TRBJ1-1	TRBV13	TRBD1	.	TGTGCCAGTTCGACAGGGGAATTTACTGAAGCTTTCTTT	CASSTGEFTEAFF
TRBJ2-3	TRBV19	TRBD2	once	TGTGCCAGTAGTCGCCTAGCGGGGGCCGCGGATACGCAGTATTTT	CASSRLAGAADTQYF
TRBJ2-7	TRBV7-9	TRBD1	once	TGTGCCAGCAGCGCGGGACAGGTCGCCACCTACGAGCAGTACTTC	CASSAGQVATYEQYF
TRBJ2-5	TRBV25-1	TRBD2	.	TGTGCCAGCAGTGTTGGGAGGGTTCGGTACTTC	CASSVGRVRYF
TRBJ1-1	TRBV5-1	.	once	TGCGCCAGCAGCGAGGGGGTTCTGAACACTGAAGCTTTCTTT	CASSEGVLNTEAFF
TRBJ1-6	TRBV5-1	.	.	TGCGCCAGCAGCTCGCGGGGTAGGGCTGGTAATTCACCCCTCCACTTT	CASSSRGRAGNSPLHF
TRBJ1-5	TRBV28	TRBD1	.	TGTGCCACTGGGATCCGGGACAGAAGCAATCAGCCCCAGCATTTT	CATGIRDRSNQPQHF